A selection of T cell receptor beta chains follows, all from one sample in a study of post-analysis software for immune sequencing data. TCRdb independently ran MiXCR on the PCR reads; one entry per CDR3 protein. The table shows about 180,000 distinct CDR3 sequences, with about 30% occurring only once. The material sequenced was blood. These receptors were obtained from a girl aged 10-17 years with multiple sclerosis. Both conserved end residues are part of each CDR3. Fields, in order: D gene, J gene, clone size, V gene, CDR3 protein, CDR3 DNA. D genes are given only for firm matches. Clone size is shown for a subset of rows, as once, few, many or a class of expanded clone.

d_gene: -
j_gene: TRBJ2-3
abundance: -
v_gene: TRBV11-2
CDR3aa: CASSLWGRGWSADTQYF
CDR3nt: TGTGCCAGCAGCTTATGGGGCCGGGGCTGGAGCGCAGATACGCAGTATTTT

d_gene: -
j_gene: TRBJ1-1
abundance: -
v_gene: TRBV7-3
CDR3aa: CASSPQGGTEAFF
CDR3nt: TGTGCCAGCAGTCCACAGGGAGGCACTGAAGCTTTCTTT

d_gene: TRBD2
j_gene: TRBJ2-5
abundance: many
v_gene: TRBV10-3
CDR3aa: CAISSGLADGETQYF
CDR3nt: TGTGCCATCAGCTCGGGACTAGCGGATGGAGAGACCCAGTACTTC

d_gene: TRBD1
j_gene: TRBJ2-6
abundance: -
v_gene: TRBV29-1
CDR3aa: CSILGTGDFPGANVLTF
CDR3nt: TGCAGCATTTTAGGGACAGGGGATTTCCCTGGGGCCAACGTCCTGACTTTC

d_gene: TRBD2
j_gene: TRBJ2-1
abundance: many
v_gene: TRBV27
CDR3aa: CASRTSGRAGYNEQFF
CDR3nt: TGTGCCAGCAGGACTAGCGGGAGGGCTGGCTACAATGAGCAGTTCTTC

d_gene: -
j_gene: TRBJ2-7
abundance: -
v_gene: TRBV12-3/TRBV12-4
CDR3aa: CASSPGERSYEQYF
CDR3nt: TGTGCCAGCAGTCCCGGAGAGAGGTCCTACGAGCAGTACTTC

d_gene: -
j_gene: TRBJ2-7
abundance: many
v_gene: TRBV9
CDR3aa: CASSFVPEEGEQYF
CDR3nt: TGTGCCAGCAGCTTTGTTCCCGAAGAGGGCGAGCAGTACTTC

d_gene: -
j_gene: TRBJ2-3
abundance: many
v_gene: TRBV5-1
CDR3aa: CASRDRGISTDTQYF
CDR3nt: TGCGCCAGCAGGGACCGGGGGATCAGCACAGATACGCAGTATTTT

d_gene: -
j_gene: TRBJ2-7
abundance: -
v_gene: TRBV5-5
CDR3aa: CVSSLEGVTYEQYF
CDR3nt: TGTGTCAGCAGCTTGGAAGGAGTTACGTACGAGCAGTACTTC

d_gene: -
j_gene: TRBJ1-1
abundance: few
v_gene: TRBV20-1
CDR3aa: CSARKGGRDTEAFF
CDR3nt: TGCAGTGCTCGCAAGGGGGGCCGGGACACTGAAGCTTTCTTT

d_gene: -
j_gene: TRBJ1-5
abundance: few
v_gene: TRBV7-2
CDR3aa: CASSLGNWGSNQPQHF
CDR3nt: TGTGCCAGCAGCTTAGGGAATTGGGGGAGCAATCAGCCCCAGCATTTT

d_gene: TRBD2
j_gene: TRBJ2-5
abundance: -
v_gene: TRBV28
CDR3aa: CASSYGLAGNWGASGETQYF
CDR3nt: TGTGCCAGCAGTTACGGACTAGCGGGTAACTGGGGGGCCTCTGGAGAGACCCAGTACTTC

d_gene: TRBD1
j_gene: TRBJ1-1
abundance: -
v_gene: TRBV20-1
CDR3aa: CSAAQGTEAFF
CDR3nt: TGCAGTGCTGCACAGGGGACTGAAGCTTTCTTT

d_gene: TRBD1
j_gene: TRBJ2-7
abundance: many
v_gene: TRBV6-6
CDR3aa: CASSYSPGTGGYEQYF
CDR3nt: TGTGCCAGCAGTTACTCGCCCGGGACAGGGGGTTACGAGCAGTACTTC

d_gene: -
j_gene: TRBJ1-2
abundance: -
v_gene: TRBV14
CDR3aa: CASSQGGWYGYTF
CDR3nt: TGTGCCAGCAGCCAGGGAGGATGGTATGGCTACACCTTC

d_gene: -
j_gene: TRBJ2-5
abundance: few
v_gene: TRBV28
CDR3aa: CASRQGDSGETQYF
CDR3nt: TGTGCCAGCAGACAAGGGGACAGCGGGGAGACCCAGTACTTC

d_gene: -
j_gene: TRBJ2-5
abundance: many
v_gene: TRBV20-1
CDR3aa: CSAPEASLGSRTQYF
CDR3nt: TGCAGTGCTCCGGAAGCGTCCCTAGGGTCACGGACCCAGTACTTC

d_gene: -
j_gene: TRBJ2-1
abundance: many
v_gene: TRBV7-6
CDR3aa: CASSSGMVVLNEQFF
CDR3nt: TGTGCCAGCAGCTCCGGTATGGTGGTCCTCAATGAGCAGTTCTTC

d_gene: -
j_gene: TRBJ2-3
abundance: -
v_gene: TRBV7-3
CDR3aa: CASSYQRTDTQYF
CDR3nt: TGTGCCAGCAGCTATCAGCGGACAGATACGCAGTATTTT

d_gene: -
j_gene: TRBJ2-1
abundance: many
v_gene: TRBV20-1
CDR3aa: CSASGGSNEQFF
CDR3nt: TGCAGTGCTAGTGGGGGGTCCAATGAGCAGTTCTTC

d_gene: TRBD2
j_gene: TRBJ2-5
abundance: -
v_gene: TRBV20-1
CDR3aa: CSASLAGVSYNEQYF
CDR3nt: TGCAGTGCTAGCCTAGCGGGAGTTTCCTACAATGAGCAGTACTTC

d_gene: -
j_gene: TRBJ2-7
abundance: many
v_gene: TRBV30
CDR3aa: CAWGVPHEQYF
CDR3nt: TGTGCCTGGGGGGTCCCCCACGAGCAGTACTTC

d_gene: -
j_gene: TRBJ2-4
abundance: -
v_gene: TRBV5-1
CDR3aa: CASSWGGLAKNIQYF
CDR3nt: TGCGCCAGCAGCTGGGGCGGGCTAGCCAAAAACATTCAGTACTTC

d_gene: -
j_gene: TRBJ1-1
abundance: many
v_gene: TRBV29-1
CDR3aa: CSVMLNTEAFF
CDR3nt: TGCAGCGTTATGCTGAACACTGAAGCTTTCTTT

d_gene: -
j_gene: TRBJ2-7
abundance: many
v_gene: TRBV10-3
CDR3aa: CAISETDGTSSYEQYF
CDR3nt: TGTGCCATCAGTGAGACGGACGGGACGAGCTCCTACGAGCAGTACTTC

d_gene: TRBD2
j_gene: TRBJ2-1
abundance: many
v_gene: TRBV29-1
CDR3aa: CSAYGTTFYNEQFF
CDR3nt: TGCAGCGCCTACGGGACTACATTCTACAATGAGCAGTTCTTC

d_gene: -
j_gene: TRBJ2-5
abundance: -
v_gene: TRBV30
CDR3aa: CAWTPGLQETQYF
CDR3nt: TGTGCCTGGACGCCTGGCCTACAAGAGACCCAGTACTTC

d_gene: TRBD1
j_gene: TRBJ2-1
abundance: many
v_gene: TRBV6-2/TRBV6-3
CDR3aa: CASSPSRGNEQFF
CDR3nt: TGTGCCAGCAGTCCCTCCAGGGGGAATGAGCAGTTCTTC

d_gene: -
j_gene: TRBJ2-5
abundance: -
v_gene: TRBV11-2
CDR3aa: CASSLVRGQGRIGVTQYF
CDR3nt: TGTGCCAGCAGCTTAGTTAGGGGGCAGGGGAGGATCGGTGTGACCCAGTACTTC

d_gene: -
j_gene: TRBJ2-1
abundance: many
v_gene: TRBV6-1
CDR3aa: CASSEAGVSSYNEQFF
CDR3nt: TGTGCCAGCAGTGAAGCGGGCGTCAGCTCCTACAATGAGCAGTTCTTC

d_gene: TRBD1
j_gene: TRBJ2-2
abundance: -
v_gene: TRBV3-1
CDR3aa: CASSLRTGQNTGELFF
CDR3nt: TGTGCCAGCAGCCTACGGACAGGCCAGAACACCGGGGAGCTGTTTTTT

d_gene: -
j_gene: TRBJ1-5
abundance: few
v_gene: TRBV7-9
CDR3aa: CAIGGYNQPQHF
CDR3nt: TGTGCTATCGGCGGTTACAATCAGCCCCAGCATTTT

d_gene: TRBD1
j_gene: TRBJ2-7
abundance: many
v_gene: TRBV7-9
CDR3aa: CASSPEGQGGLADYEQYF
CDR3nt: TGTGCCAGCAGCCCAGAGGGACAGGGTGGGCTAGCGGACTACGAGCAGTACTTC

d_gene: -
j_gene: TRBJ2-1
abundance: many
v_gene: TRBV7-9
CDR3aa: CASSPVAPTDTYNEQFF
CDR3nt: TGTGCCAGCAGCCCCGTTGCTCCAACGGACACCTACAATGAGCAGTTCTTC

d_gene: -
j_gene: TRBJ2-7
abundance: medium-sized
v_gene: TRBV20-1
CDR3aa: CSAREAEYEQYF
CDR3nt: TGCAGTGCTAGGGAGGCCGAATACGAGCAGTACTTC

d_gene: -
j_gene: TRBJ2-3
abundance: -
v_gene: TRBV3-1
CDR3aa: CASSQEAGRDTQYF
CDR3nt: TGTGCCAGCAGCCAAGAGGCAGGGCGGGATACGCAGTATTTT

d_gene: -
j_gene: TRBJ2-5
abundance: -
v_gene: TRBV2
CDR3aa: CASSEALGETQYF
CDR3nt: TGTGCCAGCAGTGAAGCGCTGGGAGAGACCCAGTACTTC

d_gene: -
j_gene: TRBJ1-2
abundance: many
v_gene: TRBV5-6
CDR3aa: CASSRPDNYGYTF
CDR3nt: TGTGCCAGCAGCCGGCCGGATAACTATGGCTACACCTTC

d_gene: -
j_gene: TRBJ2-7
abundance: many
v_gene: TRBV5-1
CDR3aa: CASSLIESSYEQYF
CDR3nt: TGCGCCAGCAGCTTGATCGAGAGCTCCTACGAGCAGTACTTC

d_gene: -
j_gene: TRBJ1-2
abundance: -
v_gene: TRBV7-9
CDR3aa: CASSSGNGCTF
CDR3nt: TGTGCCAGCAGCTCCGGGAATGGCTGCACCTTC

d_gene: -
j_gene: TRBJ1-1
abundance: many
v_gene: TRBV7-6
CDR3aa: CASSSPGDTEAFF
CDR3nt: TGTGCCAGCAGCTCACCGGGGGACACTGAAGCTTTCTTT

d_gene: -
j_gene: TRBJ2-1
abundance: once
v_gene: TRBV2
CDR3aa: CASSYSNNEQFF
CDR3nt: TGTGCCAGCAGTTATAGCAATAATGAGCAGTTCTTC

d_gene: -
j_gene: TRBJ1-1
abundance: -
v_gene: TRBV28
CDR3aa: CASRTNTLGTEAFF
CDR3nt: TGTGCCAGCAGAACTAACACATTGGGCACTGAAGCTTTCTTT

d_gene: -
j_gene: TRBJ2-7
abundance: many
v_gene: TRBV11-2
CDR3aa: CASSHFRETYEQYF
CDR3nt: TGTGCCAGCAGCCACTTCCGGGAAACCTACGAGCAGTACTTC

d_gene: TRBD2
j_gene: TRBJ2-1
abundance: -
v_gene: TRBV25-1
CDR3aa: CARSEFAGGSSYNEQFF
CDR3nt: TGTGCCCGCAGTGAGTTTGCGGGGGGGAGCTCCTACAATGAGCAGTTCTTC

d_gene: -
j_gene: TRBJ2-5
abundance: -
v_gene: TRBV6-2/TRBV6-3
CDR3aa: CASRPIGEETQYF
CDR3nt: TGTGCCAGCAGGCCTATAGGGGAAGAGACCCAGTACTTC

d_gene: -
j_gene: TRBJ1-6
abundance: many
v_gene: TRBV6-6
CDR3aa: CASSYQVDSPLHF
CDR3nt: TGTGCCAGCAGTTACCAAGTTGATTCACCCCTCCACTTT

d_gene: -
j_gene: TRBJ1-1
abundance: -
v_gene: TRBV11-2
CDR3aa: CAGSLVTGGRWNTEAFF
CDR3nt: TGTGCCGGCAGCTTAGTCACGGGGGGAAGGTGGAACACTGAAGCTTTCTTT

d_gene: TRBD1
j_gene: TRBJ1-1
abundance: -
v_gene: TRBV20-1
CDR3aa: CSATSQGARSTEAFF
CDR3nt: TGCAGTGCTACTTCCCAGGGGGCGAGAAGCACTGAAGCTTTCTTT

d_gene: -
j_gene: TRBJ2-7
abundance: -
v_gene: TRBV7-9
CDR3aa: CASSLGRGYEQYF
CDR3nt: TGTGCCAGCAGCTTGGGCAGAGGCTACGAGCAGTACTTC

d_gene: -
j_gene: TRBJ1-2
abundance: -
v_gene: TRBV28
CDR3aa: CASASESYGYTF
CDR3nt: TGTGCCAGTGCCAGCGAATCCTATGGCTACACCTTC

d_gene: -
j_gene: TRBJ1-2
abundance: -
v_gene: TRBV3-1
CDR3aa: CASSQAWTNYGYTF
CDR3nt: TGTGCCAGCAGCCAAGCATGGACTAACTATGGCTACACCTTC

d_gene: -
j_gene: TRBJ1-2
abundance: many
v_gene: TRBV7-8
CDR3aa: CASSQAPRAGGYTF
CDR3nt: TGTGCCAGCAGCCAGGCCCCCAGGGCGGGTGGCTACACCTTC

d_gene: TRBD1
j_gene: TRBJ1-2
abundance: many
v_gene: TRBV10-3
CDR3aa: CAISESYGTDNYGYTF
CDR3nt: TGTGCCATCAGTGAGTCCTATGGGACAGATAACTATGGCTACACCTTC

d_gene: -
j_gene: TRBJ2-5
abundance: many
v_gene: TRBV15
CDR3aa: CATSSANSGRQETQYF
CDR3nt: TGTGCCACCAGCAGCGCCAATTCGGGACGTCAAGAGACCCAGTACTTC

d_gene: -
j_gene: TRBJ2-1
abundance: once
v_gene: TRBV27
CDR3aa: CASSQTSNSYNERFF
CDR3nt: TGTGCCAGCAGCCAAACTAGCAACTCCTACAATGAGCGGTTCTTC

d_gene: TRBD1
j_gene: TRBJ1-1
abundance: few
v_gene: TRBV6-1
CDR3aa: CASRVTGDTEAFF
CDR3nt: TGTGCCAGCAGGGTTACAGGGGACACTGAAGCTTTCTTT

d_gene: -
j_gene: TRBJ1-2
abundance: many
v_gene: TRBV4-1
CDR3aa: CASSQVLRGGLNGYTF
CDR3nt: TGCGCCAGCAGCCAAGTCCTTCGGGGCGGGCTTAATGGCTACACCTTC